Below are 9 T cell receptor beta chains sequenced from a single sample in a study of cytotoxic CD8 clonotypes in ibrutinib-treated CLL. Sequencing used immunoSEQ multiplex PCR; TCRdb keeps in-frame clones, though not all of them. This table has around 15,000 clones, roughly 65% appearing once. This specimen was PBMCs, taken before ibrutinib treatment. Every receptor here comes from a human donor with chronic lymphocytic leukemia.

The V and J genes are TRBV28 and TRBJ1-5; D uncertain. This CDR3 region has 15 residues. Trimming took 3 bases from V and 4 from J, leaving 13 bases between them. CDR1 and CDR2 from the germline V gene are MDHEN and SYDVKM. The CDR3 nucleotides are TGTGCCAGCAGTTTGAACGCCCTCGGAAATCAGCCCCAGCATTTT. Amino acids: CASSLNALGNQPQHF.

The genes are TRBV5-6 and TRBJ2-5, with D possibly matching TRBD1 (5 bases). V was cut by 7 bases and J by 0 bases, with 16 bases left in between. The CDR3 has 15 residues. Germline CDR1 SGHDT, CDR2 YYEEEE. The DNA of the CDR3 is TGTGCCAGCTTTTCGAGAGGACAAAACCAAGAGACCCAGTACTTC. Its translation: CASFSRGQNQETQYF.

The J gene is TRBJ2-7, the V gene TRBV29-1; the match to TRBD1 covers 11 bases. The length of the CDR3 is 17 residues. V dropped 3 bases and J dropped 0; count of bases not matched to a gene: 10. The germline gives CDR1 SQVTM, CDR2 ANQGSEA. The CDR3 DNA follows: TGCAGCGTTGAGGGACAGGGGGGCTCCCCGAGCTCCTACGAGCAGTACTTC. Translating it yields CSVEGQGGSPSSYEQYF.

This clone has a handful of counts. The V and J genes are TRBV28 and TRBJ1-2; no clear D gene. This CDR3 contains 12 residues. Between the trimmed V and J ends, which lost 4 bases and 5 bases, there was a span of 8 bases. Germline V gene sequence: CDR1 MDHEN, CDR2 SYDVKM. CDR3: CASSSIQYGYTF. As DNA, the CDR3 is TGTGCCAGCAGTTCTATCCAGTATGGCTACACCTTC.

In this sample, this clone turned up once. The chain combines TRBV5-6 with TRBJ1-5; 8 nucleotides agree with TRBD1. The length of the CDR3 is 15 residues. Trimming at V came to 2 bases and at J to 6 bases, leaving 7 bases not matched to a gene. The germline V gene encodes CDR1 SGHDT and CDR2 YYEEEE. The CDR3 DNA sequence: TGTGCCAGCAGCTTTTCAGGGGGCGGCCGTCAGCCCCAGCATTTT. Protein product: CASSFSGGGRQPQHF.

The V call is TRBV19, the J call TRBJ2-2; D tentatively reads TRBD1 or TRBD2 (6 bases each). This CDR3 is built from 13 residues. V lost 5 bases to trimming and J lost 8 bases, with 12 bases between them. Germline CDR1 reads LNHDA; CDR2 reads SQIVND (reference sequence). The CDR3 reads CASSVTGAGELFF. Written as DNA, the CDR3 is TGTGCCAGTAGTGTCACGGGGGCAGGGGAGCTGTTTTTT. Supplemented by reference TRBV19 and TRBJ2-2, the full variable domain reads DGGITQSPKYLFRKEGQNVTLSCEQNLNHDAMYWYRQDPGQGLRLIYYSQIVNDFQKGDIAEGYSVSREKKESFPLTVTSAQKNPTAFYLCASSVTGAGELFFGEGSRLTVL.

The chain joins TRBV18 to TRBJ2-7; D is possibly TRBD2 (6 bases). V was clipped by 5 bases and J by 5 bases, with 16 bases between them. Germline V CDR1 and CDR2: KGHSH, LQKENI. The CDR3 extends over 14 amino acids. The CDR3 DNA follows: TGTGCCAGCTCAGGCGGATCGCGGGGTAACGAGCAGTACTTC. Encoded protein: CASSGGSRGNEQYF.

The V and J genes are TRBV18 and TRBJ2-3; D gene ambiguous. V dropped 3 bases and J dropped 1 base, with 8 bases sitting between them. The CDR3 extends over 14 amino acids. Germline CDR1 KGHSH, CDR2 LQKENI. In DNA form, the CDR3 reads TGTGCCAGCTCACCCCGTCTGGGCACAGATACGCAGTATTTT. Amino acid sequence: CASSPRLGTDTQYF.

This rearrangement joins TRBV5-6 to TRBJ2-3; the match to TRBD2 covers 10 bases. Germline values: CDR1 SGHDT, CDR2 YYEEEE. The trim removed 4 bases at V and 2 bases at J, leaving 16 bases unmatched. The CDR3 spans 19 residues. The CDR3 nucleotides are TGTGCCAGCAGCCTCCCTAGCGGGGGCCCTCTCCGTCTCACAGATACGCAGTATTTT. Translating gives CASSLPSGGPLRLTDTQYF.